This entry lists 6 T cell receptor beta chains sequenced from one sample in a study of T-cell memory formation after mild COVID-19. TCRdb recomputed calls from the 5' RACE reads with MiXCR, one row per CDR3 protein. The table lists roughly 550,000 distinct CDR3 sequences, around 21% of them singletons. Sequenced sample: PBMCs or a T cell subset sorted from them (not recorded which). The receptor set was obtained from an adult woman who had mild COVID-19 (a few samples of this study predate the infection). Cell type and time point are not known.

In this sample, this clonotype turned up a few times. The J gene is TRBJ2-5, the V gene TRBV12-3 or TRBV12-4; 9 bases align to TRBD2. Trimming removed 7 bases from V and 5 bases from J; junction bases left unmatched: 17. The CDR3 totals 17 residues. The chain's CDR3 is CASIEGALAGSTETQYF. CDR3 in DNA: TGTGCCAGCATCGAAGGGGCTCTAGCGGGGTCGACGGAGACCCAGTACTTC.

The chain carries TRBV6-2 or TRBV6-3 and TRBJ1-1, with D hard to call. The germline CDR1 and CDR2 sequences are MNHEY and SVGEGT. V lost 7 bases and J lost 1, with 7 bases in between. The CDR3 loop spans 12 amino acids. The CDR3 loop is CASTLGNTEAFF. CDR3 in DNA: TGTGCCAGCACCCTTGGGAACACTGAAGCTTTCTTT.

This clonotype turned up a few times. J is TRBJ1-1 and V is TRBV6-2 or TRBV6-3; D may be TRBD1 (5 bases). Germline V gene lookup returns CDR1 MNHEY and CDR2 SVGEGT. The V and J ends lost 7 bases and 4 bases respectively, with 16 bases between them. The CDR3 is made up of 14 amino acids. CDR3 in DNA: TGTGCCAGCACCTGGACGGGGAGGGGCACTGAAGCTTTCTTT. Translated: CASTWTGRGTEAFF.

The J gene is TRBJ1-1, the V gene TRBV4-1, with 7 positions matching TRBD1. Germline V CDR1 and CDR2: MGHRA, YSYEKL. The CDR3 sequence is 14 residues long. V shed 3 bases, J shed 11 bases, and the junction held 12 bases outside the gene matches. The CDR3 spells CASSQSQTGEAAFF. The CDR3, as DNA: TGCGCCAGCAGCCAGTCACAAACAGGGGAGGCGGCTTTCTTT.

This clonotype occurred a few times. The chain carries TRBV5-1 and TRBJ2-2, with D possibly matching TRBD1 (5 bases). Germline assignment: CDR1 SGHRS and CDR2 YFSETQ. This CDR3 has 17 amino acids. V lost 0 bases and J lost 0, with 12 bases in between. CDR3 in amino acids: CASSLADRESNTGELFF. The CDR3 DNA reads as TGCGCCAGCAGCTTGGCCGACAGAGAATCGAACACCGGGGAGCTGTTTTTT.

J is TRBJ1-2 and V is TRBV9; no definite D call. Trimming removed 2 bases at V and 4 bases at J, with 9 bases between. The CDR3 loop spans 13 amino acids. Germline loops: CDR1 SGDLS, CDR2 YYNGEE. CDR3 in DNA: TGTGCCAGCAGCGTTTGGCGGACCTATGGCTACACCTTC. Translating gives CASSVWRTYGYTF.